The clone carrying this TCR beta chain was seen more than once but under ten times. The data derive from a study of read filtering for tumor transcriptome and immune sequencing. Turning to the study itself: Transcriptome libraries were built from DNase-treated RNA.

The CDR3 extends over 14 amino acids. V was pared by 0 bases and J by 4 bases, with 6 bases between. CDR1 is LGHNA and CDR2 is YNFKEQ in the germline V gene. Molecular barcoded adaptors covering alpha/delta and beta/gamma chains were used on 400 to 450 ng RNA. Each CDR3 protein gets one entry after TCRdb re-called the reads with MiXCR. The data contain 45,000 to 55,000 distinct CDR3 sequences, over 9.5% of them singletons. The source material was a population of CD138-negative cells sorted from bone marrow. This receptor was identified in a donor at least 40 years old with multiple myeloma. The chain is built from TRBV4-2 and TRBJ2-2, with D perhaps assigned TRBD1 or TRBD2 (5 bases each). The CDR3 nucleotides are TGTGCCAGCAGCCAAGACGGGGCCACCGGGGAGCTGTTTTTT. It specifies CASSQDGATGELFF.